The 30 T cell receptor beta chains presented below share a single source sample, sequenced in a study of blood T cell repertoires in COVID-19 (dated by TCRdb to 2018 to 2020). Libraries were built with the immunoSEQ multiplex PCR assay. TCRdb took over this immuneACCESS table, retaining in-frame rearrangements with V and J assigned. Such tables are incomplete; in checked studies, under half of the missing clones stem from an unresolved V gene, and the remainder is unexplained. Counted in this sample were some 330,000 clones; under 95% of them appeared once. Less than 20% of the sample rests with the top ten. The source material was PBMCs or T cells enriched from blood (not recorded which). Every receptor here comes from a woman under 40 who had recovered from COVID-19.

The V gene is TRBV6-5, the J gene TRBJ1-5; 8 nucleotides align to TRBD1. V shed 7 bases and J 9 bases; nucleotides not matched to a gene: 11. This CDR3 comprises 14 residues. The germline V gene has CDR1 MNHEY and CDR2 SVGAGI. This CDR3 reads CASTTGQVLGPQHF. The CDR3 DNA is TGTGCCAGCACCACGGGACAGGTGTTAGGGCCCCAGCATTTT.

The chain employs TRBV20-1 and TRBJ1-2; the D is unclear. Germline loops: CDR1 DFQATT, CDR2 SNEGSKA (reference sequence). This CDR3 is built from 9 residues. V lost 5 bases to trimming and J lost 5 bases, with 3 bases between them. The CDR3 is CSALYGYTF. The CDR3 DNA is TGCAGTGCTCTGTATGGCTACACCTTC.

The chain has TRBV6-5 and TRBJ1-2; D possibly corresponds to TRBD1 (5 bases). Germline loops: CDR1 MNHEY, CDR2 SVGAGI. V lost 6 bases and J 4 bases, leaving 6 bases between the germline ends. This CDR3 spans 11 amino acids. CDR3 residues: CASSGGYGYTF. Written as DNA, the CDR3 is TGTGCCAGCAGCGGGGGCTATGGCTACACCTTC.

This chain's CDR3 is CASSGSKTYEQYF. The DNA of the CDR3 is TGTGCCAGCAGCGGCTCGAAGACCTACGAGCAGTACTTC. The chain recombines TRBV11-2 with TRBJ2-7; no firm D call. Germline V gives CDR1 SGHAT, CDR2 FQNNGV. The CDR3 loop spans 13 amino acids. Trimming left V 5 bases short and J 2 bases short, with 10 bases between.

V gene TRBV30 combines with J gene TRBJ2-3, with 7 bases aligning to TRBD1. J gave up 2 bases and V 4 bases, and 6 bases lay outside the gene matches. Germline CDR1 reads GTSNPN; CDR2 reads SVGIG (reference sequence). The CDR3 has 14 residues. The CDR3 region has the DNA TGTGCCTGGAACTCCGGGACAGCCACAGATACGCAGTATTTT. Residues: CAWNSGTATDTQYF.

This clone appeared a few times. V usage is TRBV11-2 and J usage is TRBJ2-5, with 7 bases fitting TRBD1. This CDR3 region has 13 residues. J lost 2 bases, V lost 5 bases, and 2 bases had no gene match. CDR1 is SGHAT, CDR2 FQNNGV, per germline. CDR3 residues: CASSVGQQETQYF. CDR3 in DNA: TGTGCCAGCAGCGTGGGACAGCAAGAGACCCAGTACTTC.

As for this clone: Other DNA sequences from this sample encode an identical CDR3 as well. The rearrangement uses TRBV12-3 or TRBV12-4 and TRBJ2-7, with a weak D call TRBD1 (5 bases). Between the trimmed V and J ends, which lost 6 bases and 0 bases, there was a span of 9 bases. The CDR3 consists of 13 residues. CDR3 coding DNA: TGTGCCAGCAGCCTTAGGGGCTCCTACGAGCAGTACTTC. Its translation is CASSLRGSYEQYF.

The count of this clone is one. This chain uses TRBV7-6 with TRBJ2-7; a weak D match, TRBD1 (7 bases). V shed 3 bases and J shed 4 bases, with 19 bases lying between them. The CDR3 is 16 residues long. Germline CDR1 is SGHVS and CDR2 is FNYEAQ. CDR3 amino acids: CASSFSLQGGSYEQYF. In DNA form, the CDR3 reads TGTGCCAGCAGCTTCTCTTTGCAGGGGGGATCGTACGAGCAGTACTTC.

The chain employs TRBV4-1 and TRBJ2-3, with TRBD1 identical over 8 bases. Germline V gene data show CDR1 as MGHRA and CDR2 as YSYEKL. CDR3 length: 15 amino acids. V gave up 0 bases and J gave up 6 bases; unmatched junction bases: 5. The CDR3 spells CASSQEGRGPDTQYF. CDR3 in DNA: TGCGCCAGCAGCCAAGAGGGCAGGGGGCCCGATACGCAGTATTTT.

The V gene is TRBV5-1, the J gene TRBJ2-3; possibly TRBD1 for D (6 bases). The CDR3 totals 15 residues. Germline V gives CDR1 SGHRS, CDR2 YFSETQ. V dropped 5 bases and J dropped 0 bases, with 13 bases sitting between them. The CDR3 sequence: CASRTGTASTDTQYF. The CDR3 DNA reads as TGCGCCAGCAGAACAGGGACGGCTAGCACAGATACGCAGTATTTT.

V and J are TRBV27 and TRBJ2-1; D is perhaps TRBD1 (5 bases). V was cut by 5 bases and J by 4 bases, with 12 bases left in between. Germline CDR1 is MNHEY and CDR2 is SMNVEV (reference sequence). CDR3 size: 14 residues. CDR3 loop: CASSPRTGYNEQFF. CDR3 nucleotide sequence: TGTGCCAGCAGTCCCAGAACAGGATACAATGAGCAGTTCTTC.

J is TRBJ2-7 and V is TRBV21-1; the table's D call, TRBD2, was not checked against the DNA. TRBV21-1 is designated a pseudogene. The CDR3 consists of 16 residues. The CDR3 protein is CASSKGGRATSYEQYF. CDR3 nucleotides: TGTGCCAGCAGCAAGGGCGGGAGGGCCACCTCCTACGAGCAGTACTTC.

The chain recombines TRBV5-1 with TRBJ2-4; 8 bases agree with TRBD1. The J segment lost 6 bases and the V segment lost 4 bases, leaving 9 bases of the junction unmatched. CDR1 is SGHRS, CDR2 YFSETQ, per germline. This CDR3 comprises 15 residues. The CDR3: CASSAWTGLGNIQYF. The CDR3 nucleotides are TGCGCCAGCAGCGCCTGGACAGGGCTAGGAAACATTCAGTACTTC.

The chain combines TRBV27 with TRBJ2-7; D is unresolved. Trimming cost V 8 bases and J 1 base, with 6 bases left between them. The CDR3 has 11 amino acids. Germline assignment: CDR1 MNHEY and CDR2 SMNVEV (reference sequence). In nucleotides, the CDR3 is TGTGCCAGCTTACTATCCTACGAGCAGTACTTC. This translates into CASLLSYEQYF.

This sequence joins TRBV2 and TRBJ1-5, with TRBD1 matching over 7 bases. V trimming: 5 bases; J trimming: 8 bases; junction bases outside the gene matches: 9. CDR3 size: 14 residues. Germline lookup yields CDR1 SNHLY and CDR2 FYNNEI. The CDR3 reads CASSHQTGSEPQHF. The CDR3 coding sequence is TGTGCCAGCAGTCACCAGACAGGGTCTGAGCCCCAGCATTTT.

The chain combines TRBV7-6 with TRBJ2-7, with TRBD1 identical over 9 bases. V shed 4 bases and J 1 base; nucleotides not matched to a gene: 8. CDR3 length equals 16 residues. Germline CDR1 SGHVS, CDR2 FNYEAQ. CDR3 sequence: CASSSLTGGDSYEQYF. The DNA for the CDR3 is TGTGCCAGCAGCTCCCTCACAGGGGGCGATTCCTACGAGCAGTACTTC.

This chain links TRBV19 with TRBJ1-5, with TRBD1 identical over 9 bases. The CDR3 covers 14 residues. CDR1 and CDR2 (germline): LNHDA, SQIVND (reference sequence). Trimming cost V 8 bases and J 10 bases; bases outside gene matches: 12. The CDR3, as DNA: TGTGCCAGTGCACCGGGACAGGGCTCCGTCCCCCAGCATTTT. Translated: CASAPGQGSVPQHF.

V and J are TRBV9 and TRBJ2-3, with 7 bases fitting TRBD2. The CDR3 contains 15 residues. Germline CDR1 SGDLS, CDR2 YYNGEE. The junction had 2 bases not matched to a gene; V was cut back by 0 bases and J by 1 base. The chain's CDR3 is CASSVDTSGTDTQYF. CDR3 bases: TGTGCCAGCAGCGTAGACACTAGCGGCACAGATACGCAGTATTTT.

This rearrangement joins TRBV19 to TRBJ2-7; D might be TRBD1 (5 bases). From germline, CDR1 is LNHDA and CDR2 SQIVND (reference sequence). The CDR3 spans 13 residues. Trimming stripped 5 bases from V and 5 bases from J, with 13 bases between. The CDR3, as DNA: TGTGCCAGTAGTCCAGGGAAAAACAACGAGCAGTACTTC. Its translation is CASSPGKNNEQYF. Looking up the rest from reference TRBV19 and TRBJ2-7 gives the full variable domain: DGGITQSPKYLFRKEGQNVTLSCEQNLNHDAMYWYRQDPGQGLRLIYYSQIVNDFQKGDIAEGYSVSREKKESFPLTVTSAQKNPTAFYLCASSPGKNNEQYFGPGTRLTVT.

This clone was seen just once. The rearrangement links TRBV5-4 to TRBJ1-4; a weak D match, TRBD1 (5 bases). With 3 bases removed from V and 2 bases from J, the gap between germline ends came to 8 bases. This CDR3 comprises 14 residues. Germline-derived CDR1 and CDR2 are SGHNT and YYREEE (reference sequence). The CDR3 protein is CASSSGGTNEKLFF. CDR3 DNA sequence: TGTGCCAGCAGCTCCGGGGGGACTAATGAAAAACTGTTTTTT.

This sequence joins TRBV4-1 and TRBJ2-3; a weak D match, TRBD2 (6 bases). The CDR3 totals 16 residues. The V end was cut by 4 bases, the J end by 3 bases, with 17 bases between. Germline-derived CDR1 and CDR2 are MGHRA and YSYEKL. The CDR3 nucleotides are TGCGCCAGCAGCCCCCGGGACTCCAAGGGTACAGATACGCAGTATTTT. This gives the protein CASSPRDSKGTDTQYF.

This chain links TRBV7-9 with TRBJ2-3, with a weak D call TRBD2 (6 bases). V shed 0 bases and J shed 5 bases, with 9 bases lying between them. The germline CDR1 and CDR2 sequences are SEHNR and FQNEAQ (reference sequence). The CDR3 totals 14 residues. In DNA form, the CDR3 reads TGTGCCAGCAGCTTAGCGGCTAGCGAAGATACGCAGTATTTT. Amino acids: CASSLAASEDTQYF.

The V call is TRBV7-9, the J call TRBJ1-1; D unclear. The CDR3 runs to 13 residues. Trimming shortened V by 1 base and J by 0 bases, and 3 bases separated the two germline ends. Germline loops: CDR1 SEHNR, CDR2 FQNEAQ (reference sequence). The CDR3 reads CASSLDLNTEAFF. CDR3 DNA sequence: TGTGCCAGCAGCTTAGACTTGAACACTGAAGCTTTCTTT.

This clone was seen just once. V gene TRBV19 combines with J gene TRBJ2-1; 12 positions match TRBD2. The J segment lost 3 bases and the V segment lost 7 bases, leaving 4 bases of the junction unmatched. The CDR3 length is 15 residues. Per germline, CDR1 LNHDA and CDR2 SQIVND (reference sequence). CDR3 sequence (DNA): TGTGCCAGTACCGAGGGACTAGCGGGCTACAATGAGCAGTTCTTC. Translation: CASTEGLAGYNEQFF.

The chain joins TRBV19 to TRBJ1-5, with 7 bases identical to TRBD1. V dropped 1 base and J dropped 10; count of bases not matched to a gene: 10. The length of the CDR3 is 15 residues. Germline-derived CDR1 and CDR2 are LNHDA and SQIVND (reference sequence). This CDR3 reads CASSIGRGLGLPQHF. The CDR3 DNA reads TGTGCCAGTAGTATAGGGAGGGGGCTGGGTCTTCCCCAGCATTTT. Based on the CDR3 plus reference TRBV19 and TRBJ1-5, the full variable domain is DGGITQSPKYLFRKEGQNVTLSCEQNLNHDAMYWYRQDPGQGLRLIYYSQIVNDFQKGDIAEGYSVSREKKESFPLTVTSAQKNPTAFYLCASSIGRGLGLPQHFGDGTRLSIL.

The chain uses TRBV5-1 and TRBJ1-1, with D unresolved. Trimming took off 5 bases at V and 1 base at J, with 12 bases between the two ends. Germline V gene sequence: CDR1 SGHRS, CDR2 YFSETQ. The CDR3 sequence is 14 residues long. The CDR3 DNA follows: TGCGCCAGCAGTCCTGGTCCGGGGAACACTGAAGCTTTCTTT. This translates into CASSPGPGNTEAFF.

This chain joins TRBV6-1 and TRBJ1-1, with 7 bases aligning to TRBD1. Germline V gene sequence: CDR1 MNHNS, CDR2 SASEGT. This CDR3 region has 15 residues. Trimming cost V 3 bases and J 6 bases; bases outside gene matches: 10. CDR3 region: CASSDRTGLISEAFF. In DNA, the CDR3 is TGTGCCAGCAGTGACCGGACAGGTTTGATTTCTGAAGCTTTCTTT.

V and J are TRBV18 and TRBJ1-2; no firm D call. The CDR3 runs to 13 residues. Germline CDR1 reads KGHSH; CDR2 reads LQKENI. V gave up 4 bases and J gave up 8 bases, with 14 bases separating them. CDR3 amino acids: CASSLPNREGYTF. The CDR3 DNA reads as TGTGCCAGCTCACTACCGAATAGGGAGGGCTACACCTTC. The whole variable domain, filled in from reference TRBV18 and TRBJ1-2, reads NAGVMQNPRHLVRRRGQEARLRCSPMKGHSHVYWYRQLPEEGLKFMVYLQKENIIDESGMPKERFSAEFPKEGPSILRIQQVVRGDSAAYFCASSLPNREGYTFGSGTRLTVV.

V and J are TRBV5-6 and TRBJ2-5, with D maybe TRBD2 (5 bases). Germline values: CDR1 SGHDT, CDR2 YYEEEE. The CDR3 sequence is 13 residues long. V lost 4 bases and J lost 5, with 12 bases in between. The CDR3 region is CASSRGWSETQYF. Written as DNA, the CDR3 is TGTGCCAGCAGCAGAGGGTGGTCGGAGACCCAGTACTTC.

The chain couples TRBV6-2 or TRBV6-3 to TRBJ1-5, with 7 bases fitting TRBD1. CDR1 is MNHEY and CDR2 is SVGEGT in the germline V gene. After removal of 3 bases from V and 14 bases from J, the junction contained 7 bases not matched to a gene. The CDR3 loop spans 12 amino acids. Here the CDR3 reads CASSYMTGPEHF. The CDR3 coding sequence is TGTGCCAGCAGTTATATGACAGGGCCTGAGCATTTT.